These 14 T cell receptor beta chains were all obtained from the same sample, sequenced in a study of identical twins' blood T cells. In TCRdb, the 5' RACE reads were re-called with MiXCR into one record per CDR3 protein. The sample includes 350,000 to 400,000 distinct CDR3 sequences, about 28% of them seen just once. The sequenced sample consisted of PBMCs. These receptors were collected from a woman between 18 and 50 years old in good health.

To note about this clonotype: This could be a read error, since a much larger clone is one nucleotide away. The gene calls are TRBV7-9 and TRBJ1-1, with no clear D. This CDR3 comprises 12 residues. Germline loops: CDR1 SEHNR, CDR2 FQNEAQ (reference sequence). The CDR3 loop reads CASSLRNTEASF. The CDR3 DNA follows: TGTGCCAGCAGCTTAAGGAACACTGAAGCTTCCTTT. Full variable domain (remainder filled in from reference TRBV7-9 and TRBJ1-1): DTGVSQNPRHKITKRGQNVTFRCDPISEHNRLYWYRQTLGQGPEFLTYFQNEAQLEKSRLLSDRFSAERPKGSFSTLEIQRTEQGDSAMYLCASSLRNTEASFGQGTRLTVV.

This clonotype came up a few times. The rearrangement joins TRBV18 to TRBJ2-2, with D perhaps matching TRBD1 (5 bases). CDR3 length: 16 residues. V was cut by 3 bases and J by 0 bases, with 11 bases left in between. Germline CDR1 and CDR2: KGHSH and LQKENI. For the CDR3, the DNA is TGTGCCAGCTCACCGGGTGACAGTCCGAACACCGGGGAGCTGTTTTTT. Residues: CASSPGDSPNTGELFF.

The sample holds many counts of this clonotype. This sequence joins TRBV19 and TRBJ1-2, with no clear D. The CDR3 runs 13 residues. Germline-derived CDR1 and CDR2 are LNHDA and SQIVND (reference sequence). The ends were cut back, 2 bases at V and 6 bases at J, with 10 bases in the middle. CDR3 DNA sequence: TGTGCCAGTAGTATATCCAGTCGTAATGGCTACACCTTC. As protein: CASSISSRNGYTF.

The genes are TRBV7-2 and TRBJ2-7; no reliable D call. CDR3 size: 14 residues. Trimming took off 5 bases at V and 4 bases at J, with 15 bases between the two ends. Germline V gives CDR1 SGHTA, CDR2 FQGNSA. As DNA, the CDR3 is TGTGCCAGCAGCCCAGAGGCTAGATTATACGAGCAGTACTTC. As protein: CASSPEARLYEQYF. The full variable domain, its missing parts supplied by reference TRBV7-2 and TRBJ2-7, is GAGVSQSPSNKVTEKGKDVELRCDPISGHTALYWYRQSLGQGLEFLIYFQGNSAPDKSGLPSDRFSAERTGGSVSTLTIQRTQQEDSAVYLCASSPEARLYEQYFGPGTRLTVT.

This clonotype was observed a single time. A junction end diverges from the germline sequence, so it may reflect a read error. The chain carries TRBV4-1 and TRBJ2-6; TRBD1 might be the D (5 bases). CDR1 is MGHRA and CDR2 is YSYEKL in the germline V gene. This CDR3 region has 15 residues. CDR3 in DNA: TGCGCCCGCTCCAGGTTCCGCTCTGGGGCCAACGTCCTGGCTTTC. It yields the protein CARSRFRSGANVLAF.

The J gene is TRBJ2-1, the V gene TRBV20-1; 7 bases are shared with TRBD2. The germline CDR1 and CDR2 sequences are DFQATT and SNEGSKA (reference sequence). V shed 5 bases and J 10 bases; nucleotides not matched to a gene: 8. The CDR3 spans 12 residues. The CDR3 DNA sequence: TGCAGTGCTGCGGAGGGAGCGGGAGAGCAGTTCTTC. Its translation is CSAAEGAGEQFF.

CDR3 in DNA: TGTGCCAGTAGGGAACAGGGGGTACCCAATCAGCCCCAGCATTTT. Protein: CASREQGVPNQPQHF. The chain uses TRBV19 and TRBJ1-5, with 8 nucleotides matching TRBD1. V shed 6 bases, J shed 3 bases, and the junction held 7 bases outside the gene matches. The V gene's germline CDR1 is LNHDA and CDR2 SQIVND (reference sequence). The CDR3 is made up of 15 amino acids.

This chain connects TRBV29-1 to TRBJ1-2, with D perhaps matching TRBD1 (5 bases). V was clipped by 3 bases and J by 4 bases, with 9 bases between them. The CDR3 has 12 amino acids. CDR1 is SQVTM and CDR2 is ANQGSEA in the germline V gene. For the CDR3, the DNA is TGCAGCGTTGACCAGGGAGGCTATGGCTACACCTTC. Amino acid sequence: CSVDQGGYGYTF.

Notes on this clonotype: One junction end disagrees with the germline gene, perhaps due to a read error. The chain recombines TRBV30 with TRBJ1-5; no clear D gene. This CDR3 spans 13 amino acids. Germline loops: CDR1 GTSNPN, CDR2 SVGIG (reference sequence). For the CDR3, the DNA is TGTACCTGGAGTCCCCGGGGAGATCAGCCCCAGCATTTT. Its translation is CTWSPRGDQPQHF.

The chain joins TRBV10-3 to TRBJ1-3; D is unclear. V was cut by 3 bases and J by 2 bases, with 11 bases left in between. Germline CDR1 is ENHRY and CDR2 is SYGVKD. This CDR3 contains 15 residues. The CDR3 DNA reads as TGTGCCATCAGTGACAAATTAAGACCTGGAAACACCATATATTTT. Translating gives CAISDKLRPGNTIYF.

This clonotype came up a few times. CDR3 protein: CASSSMGQLNQPQHF. For the CDR3, the DNA is TGTGCCAGCAGCTCAATGGGACAACTCAATCAGCCCCAGCATTTT. The chain employs TRBV5-6 and TRBJ1-5; a possible D gene is TRBD1 (6 bases). Germline-derived CDR1 and CDR2 are SGHDT and YYEEEE. V dropped 3 bases and J dropped 3 bases, with 13 bases sitting between them. The CDR3 extends over 15 amino acids.

This clonotype came up once. The V and J genes are TRBV14 and TRBJ1-2; D is uncertain. Germline V gene lookup returns CDR1 SGHDN and CDR2 FVKESK. V was trimmed by 6 bases and J by 6 bases, leaving 11 bases between them. This CDR3 has 12 amino acids. The CDR3 nucleotides read TGTGCCAGCAGGCGTACTTGGCATGGCTACACCTTC. Translating it yields CASRRTWHGYTF. Full variable domain (rest looked up from reference TRBV14 and TRBJ1-2): EAGVTQFPSHSVIEKGQTVTLRCDPISGHDNLYWYRRVMGKEIKFLLHFVKESKQDESGMPNNRFLAERTGGTYSTLKVQPAELEDSGVYFCASRRTWHGYTFGSGTRLTVV.

The chain joins TRBV6-4 to TRBJ1-1; TRBD1 is a possible D gene (5 bases). The CDR3 has 16 residues. With 3 bases removed from V and 2 bases from J, the gap between germline ends came to 16 bases. CDR1 and CDR2 (germline): MRHNA, SNTAGT. CDR3 protein: CASSENGGGVNTEAFF. CDR3 coding DNA: TGTGCCAGCAGTGAAAATGGGGGGGGAGTAAACACTGAAGCTTTCTTT.

V usage is TRBV19 and J usage is TRBJ1-2; no reliable D call. Germline V gene data show CDR1 as LNHDA and CDR2 as SQIVND (reference sequence). The length of the CDR3 is 14 residues. Deletions cut 5 bases from V and 0 bases from J, with 10 bases between. The DNA for the CDR3 is TGTGCCAGTAGTCCCCGATCGGCTAACTATGGCTACACCTTC. This encodes CASSPRSANYGYTF.